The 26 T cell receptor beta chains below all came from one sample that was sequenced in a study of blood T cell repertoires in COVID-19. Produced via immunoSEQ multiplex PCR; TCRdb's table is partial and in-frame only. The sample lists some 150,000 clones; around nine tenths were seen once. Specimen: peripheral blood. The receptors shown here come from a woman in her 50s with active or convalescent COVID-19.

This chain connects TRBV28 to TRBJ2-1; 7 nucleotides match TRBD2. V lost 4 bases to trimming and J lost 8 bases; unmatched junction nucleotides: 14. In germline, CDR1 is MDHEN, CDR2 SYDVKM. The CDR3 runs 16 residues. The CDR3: CASSSLVAGPLDEQFF. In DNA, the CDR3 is TGTGCCAGCAGTTCCCTGGTAGCGGGCCCCTTAGATGAGCAGTTCTTC. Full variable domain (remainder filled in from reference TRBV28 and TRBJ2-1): DVKVTQSSRYLVKRTGEKVFLECVQDMDHENMFWYRQDPGLGLRLIYFSYDVKMKEKGDIPEGYSVSREKKERFSLILESASTNQTSMYLCASSSLVAGPLDEQFFGPGTRLTVL.

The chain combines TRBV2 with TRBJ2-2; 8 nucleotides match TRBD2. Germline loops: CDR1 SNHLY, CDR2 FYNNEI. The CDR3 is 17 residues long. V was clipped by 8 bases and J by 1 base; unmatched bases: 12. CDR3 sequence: CASGGVWLAGNTGELFF. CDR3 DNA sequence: TGTGCCAGCGGCGGTGTTTGGCTAGCGGGGAACACCGGGGAGCTGTTTTTT.

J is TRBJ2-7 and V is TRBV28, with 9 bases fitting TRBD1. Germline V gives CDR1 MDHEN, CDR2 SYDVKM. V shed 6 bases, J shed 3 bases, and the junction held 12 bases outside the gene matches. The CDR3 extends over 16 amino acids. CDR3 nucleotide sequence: TGTGCCAGCAGCCATCCAATCGGGACAGGGCGCTACGAGCAGTACTTC. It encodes CASSHPIGTGRYEQYF.

CDR3 in DNA: TGTGCCAGCTCAGAAGTTAGGGGATCGATAGAGACCCAGTACTTC. Residues: CASSEVRGSIETQYF. The chain couples TRBV18 to TRBJ2-5, with D perhaps matching TRBD1 (5 bases). The V gene lost 5 bases and the J gene lost 4 bases, with 17 bases spanning the gap. The CDR3 is 15 residues long. Per germline, CDR1 KGHSH and CDR2 LQKENI.

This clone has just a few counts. CDR3 loop: CASSPSKRADWVNTEAFF. CDR3 bases: TGTGCCAGCTCACCTTCGAAAAGAGCCGACTGGGTGAACACTGAAGCTTTCTTT. The chain couples TRBV18 to TRBJ1-1; D is uncertain. CDR3 length: 18 residues. CDR1 and CDR2 from the germline V gene are KGHSH and LQKENI. Trimming removed 3 bases from V and 0 bases from J, with 20 bases in between.

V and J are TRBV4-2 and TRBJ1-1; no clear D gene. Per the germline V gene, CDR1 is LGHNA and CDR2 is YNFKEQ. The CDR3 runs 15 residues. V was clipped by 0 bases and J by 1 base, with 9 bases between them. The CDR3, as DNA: TGTGCCAGCAGCCAAGAACGCGCCCAGAACACTGAAGCTTTCTTT. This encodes CASSQERAQNTEAFF.

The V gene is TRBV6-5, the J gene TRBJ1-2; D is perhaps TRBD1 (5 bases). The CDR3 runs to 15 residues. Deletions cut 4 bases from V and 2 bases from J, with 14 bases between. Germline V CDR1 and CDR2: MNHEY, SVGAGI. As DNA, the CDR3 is TGTGCCAGCAGTTCCCCGGGACTCCCAAACTATGGCTACACCTTC. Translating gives CASSSPGLPNYGYTF.

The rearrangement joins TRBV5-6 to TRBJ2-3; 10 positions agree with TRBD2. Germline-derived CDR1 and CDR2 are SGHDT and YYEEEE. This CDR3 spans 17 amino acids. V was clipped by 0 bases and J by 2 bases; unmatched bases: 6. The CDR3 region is CASSLEGTSETTDTQYF. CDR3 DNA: TGTGCCAGCAGCTTGGAGGGGACTAGCGAGACCACAGATACGCAGTATTTT.

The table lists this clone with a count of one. CDR3 coding DNA: TGCGCCAGCAGTGGACTAGCGGGAGAGACCCAGTACTTC. Protein product: CASSGLAGETQYF. V and J are TRBV10-2 and TRBJ2-5; 10 bases agree with TRBD2. The J segment lost 4 bases and the V segment lost 4 bases, leaving 0 bases of the junction unmatched. The CDR3 loop spans 13 amino acids. Germline loops: CDR1 WSHSY, CDR2 SAAADI.

The DNA of the CDR3 is TGTGCCAGCAGCTTTCAGGGTCGGACTGAAGCTTTCTTT. This sequence encodes CASSFQGRTEAFF. The chain carries TRBV7-3 and TRBJ1-1; possibly TRBD1 for D (5 bases). The CDR3 sequence is 13 residues long. V lost 3 bases and J lost 5, with 10 bases in between. Germline V lookup: CDR1 SGHTA, CDR2 FQGTGA.

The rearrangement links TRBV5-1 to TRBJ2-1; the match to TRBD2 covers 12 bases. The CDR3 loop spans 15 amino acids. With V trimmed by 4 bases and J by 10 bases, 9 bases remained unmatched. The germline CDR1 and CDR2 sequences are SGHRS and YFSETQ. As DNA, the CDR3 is TGCGCCAGCAGCGGTACTAGCGGGGGGACCCTAGAGCAGTTCTTC. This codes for CASSGTSGGTLEQFF. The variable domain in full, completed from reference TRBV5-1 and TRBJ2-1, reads KAGVTQTPRYLIKTRGQQVTLSCSPISGHRSVSWYQQTPGQGLQFLFEYFSETQRNKGNFPGRFSGRQFSNSRSEMNVSTLELGDSALYLCASSGTSGGTLEQFFGPGTRLTVL.

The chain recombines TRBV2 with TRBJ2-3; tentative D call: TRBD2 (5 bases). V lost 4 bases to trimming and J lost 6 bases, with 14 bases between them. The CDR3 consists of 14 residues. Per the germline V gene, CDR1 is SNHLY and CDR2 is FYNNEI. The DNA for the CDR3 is TGTGCCAGCAGTGTCATCTACAGAGGGGATACGCAGTATTTT. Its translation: CASSVIYRGDTQYF.

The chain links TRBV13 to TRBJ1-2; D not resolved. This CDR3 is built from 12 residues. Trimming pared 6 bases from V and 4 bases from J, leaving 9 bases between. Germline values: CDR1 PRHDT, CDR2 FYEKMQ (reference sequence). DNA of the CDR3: TGTGCCAGCAGGACATATTCCTATGGCTACACCTTC. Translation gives CASRTYSYGYTF.

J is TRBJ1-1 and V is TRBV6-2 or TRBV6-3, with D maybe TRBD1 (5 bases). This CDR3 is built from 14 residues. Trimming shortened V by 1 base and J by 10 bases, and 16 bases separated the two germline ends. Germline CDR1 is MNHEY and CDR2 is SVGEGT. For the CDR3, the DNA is TGTGCCAGCAGTTACTTTCAGGGTACGAACGCAGCTTTCTTT. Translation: CASSYFQGTNAAFF.

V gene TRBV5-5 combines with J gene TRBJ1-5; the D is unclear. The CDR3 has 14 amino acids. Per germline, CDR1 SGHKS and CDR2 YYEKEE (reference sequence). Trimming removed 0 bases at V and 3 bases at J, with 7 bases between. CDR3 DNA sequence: TGTGCCAGCAGCTTGGCTCCTTTCAATCAGCCCCAGCATTTT. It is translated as CASSLAPFNQPQHF.

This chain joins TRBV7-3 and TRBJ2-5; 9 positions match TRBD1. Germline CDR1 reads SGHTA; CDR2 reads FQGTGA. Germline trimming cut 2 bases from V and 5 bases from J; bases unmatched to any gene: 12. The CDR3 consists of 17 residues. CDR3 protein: CASSLQGTGSPGETQYF. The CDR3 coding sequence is TGTGCCAGCAGCTTACAGGGGACAGGGTCCCCAGGGGAGACCCAGTACTTC. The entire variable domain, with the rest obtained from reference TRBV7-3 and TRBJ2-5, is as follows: GAGVSQTPSNKVTEKGKYVELRCDPISGHTALYWYRQSLGQGPEFLIYFQGTGAADDSGLPNDRFFAVRPEGSVSTLKIQRTERGDSAVYLCASSLQGTGSPGETQYFGPGTRLLVL.

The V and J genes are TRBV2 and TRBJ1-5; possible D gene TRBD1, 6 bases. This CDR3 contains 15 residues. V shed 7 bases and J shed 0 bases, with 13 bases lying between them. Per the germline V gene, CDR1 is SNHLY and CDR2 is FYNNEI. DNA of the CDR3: TGTGCCAGCAATCGGGGGGGCGGTAGCAATCAGCCCCAGCATTTT. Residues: CASNRGGGSNQPQHF. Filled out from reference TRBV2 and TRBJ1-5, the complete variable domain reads EPEVTQTPSHQVTQMGQEVILRCVPISNHLYFYWYRQILGQKVEFLVSFYNNEISEKSEIFDDQFSVERPDGSNFTLKIRSTKLEDSAMYFCASNRGGGSNQPQHFGDGTRLSIL.

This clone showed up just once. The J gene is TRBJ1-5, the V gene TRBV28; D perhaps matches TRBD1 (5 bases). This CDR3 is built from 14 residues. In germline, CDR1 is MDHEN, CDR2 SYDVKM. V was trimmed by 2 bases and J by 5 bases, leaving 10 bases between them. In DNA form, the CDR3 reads TGTGCCAGCAGTTTACGCAGGGATGATCAGCCCCAGCATTTT. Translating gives CASSLRRDDQPQHF.

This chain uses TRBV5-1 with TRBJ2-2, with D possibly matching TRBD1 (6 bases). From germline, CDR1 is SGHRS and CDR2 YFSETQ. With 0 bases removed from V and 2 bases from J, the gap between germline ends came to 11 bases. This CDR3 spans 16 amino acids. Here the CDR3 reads CASSLEARGNTGELFF. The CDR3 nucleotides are TGCGCCAGCAGCTTGGAGGCCAGGGGTAACACCGGGGAGCTGTTTTTT.

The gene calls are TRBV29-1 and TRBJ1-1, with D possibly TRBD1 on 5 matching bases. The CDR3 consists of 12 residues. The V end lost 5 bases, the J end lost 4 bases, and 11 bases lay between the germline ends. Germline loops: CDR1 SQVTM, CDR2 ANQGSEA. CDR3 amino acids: CSVRGGPTEAFF. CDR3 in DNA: TGCAGCGTTAGGGGCGGTCCCACTGAAGCTTTCTTT.

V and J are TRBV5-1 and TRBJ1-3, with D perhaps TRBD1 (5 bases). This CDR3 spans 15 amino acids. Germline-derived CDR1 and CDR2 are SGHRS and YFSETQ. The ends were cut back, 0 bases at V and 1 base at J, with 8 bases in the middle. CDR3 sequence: CASSLGGTSGNTIYF. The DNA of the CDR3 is TGCGCCAGCAGCTTGGGGGGGACTTCTGGAAACACCATATATTTT.

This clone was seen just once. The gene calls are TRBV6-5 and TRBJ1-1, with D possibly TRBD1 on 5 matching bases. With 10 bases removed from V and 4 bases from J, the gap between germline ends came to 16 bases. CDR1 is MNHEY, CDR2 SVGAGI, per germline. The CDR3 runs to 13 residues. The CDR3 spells CATELGGVTEAFF. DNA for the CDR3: TGTGCCACCGAATTGGGGGGGGTCACTGAAGCTTTCTTT.

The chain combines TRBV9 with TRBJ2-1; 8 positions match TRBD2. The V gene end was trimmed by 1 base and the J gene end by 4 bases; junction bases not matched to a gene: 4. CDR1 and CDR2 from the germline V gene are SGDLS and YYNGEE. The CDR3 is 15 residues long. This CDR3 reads CASSVTSGPYNEQFF. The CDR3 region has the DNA TGTGCCAGCAGCGTAACTAGCGGCCCTTACAATGAGCAGTTCTTC.

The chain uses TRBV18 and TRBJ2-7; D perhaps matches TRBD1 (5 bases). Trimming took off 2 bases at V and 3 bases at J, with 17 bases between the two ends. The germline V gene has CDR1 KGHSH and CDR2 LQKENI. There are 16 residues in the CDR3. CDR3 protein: CASSPRFEWQGYEQYF. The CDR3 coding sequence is TGTGCCAGCTCACCAAGGTTTGAGTGGCAGGGCTACGAGCAGTACTTC.

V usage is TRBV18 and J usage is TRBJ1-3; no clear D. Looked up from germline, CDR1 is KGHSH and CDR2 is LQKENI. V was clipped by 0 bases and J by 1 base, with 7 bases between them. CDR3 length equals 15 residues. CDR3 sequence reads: CASSPPSLSGNTIYF. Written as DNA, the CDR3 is TGTGCCAGCTCACCACCTTCCCTTTCTGGAAACACCATATATTTT.

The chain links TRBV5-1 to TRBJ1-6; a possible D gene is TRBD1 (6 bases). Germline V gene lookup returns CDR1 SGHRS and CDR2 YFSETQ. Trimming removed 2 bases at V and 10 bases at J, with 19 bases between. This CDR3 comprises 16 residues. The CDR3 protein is CASSLSTGGAESPLHF. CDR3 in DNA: TGCGCCAGCAGCTTATCTACCGGGGGGGCAGAGTCACCCCTCCACTTT. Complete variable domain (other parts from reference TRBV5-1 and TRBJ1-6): KAGVTQTPRYLIKTRGQQVTLSCSPISGHRSVSWYQQTPGQGLQFLFEYFSETQRNKGNFPGRFSGRQFSNSRSEMNVSTLELGDSALYLCASSLSTGGAESPLHFGNGTRLTVT.